These 9 T cell receptor beta chains were all obtained from the same sample, sequenced in a study of patients and donors after allogeneic stem cell transplantation. TCRdb recomputed calls from the RT-PCR reads with MiXCR, one row per CDR3 protein. The sample consists of 9,000 or so distinct CDR3 sequences, 4% of them appearing once. Sequenced input: blood, either unsorted or a sorted T cell fraction (not recorded which). The receptor source for this set is a human donor who was either an allogeneic HSCT recipient or a stem cell or donor lymphocyte infusion donor (not recorded which). It is not recorded whose cells these are; they may come from a transplant donor.

This clonotype was counted ten times or more. CDR3 loop: CASSLGLAGVDEQFF. CDR3 sequence (DNA): TGTGCCAGCAGTTTGGGACTAGCGGGGGTGGATGAGCAGTTCTTC. This chain links TRBV12-3 or TRBV12-4 with TRBJ2-1; 14 bases are a match to TRBD2. V lost 3 bases, J lost 8 bases, and 3 bases stayed unmatched. There are 15 residues in the CDR3.

The sample holds many counts of this clonotype. The chain employs TRBV12-3 or TRBV12-4 and TRBJ2-3; tentatively, D is TRBD2 (5 bases). With 1 base removed from V and 2 bases from J, the gap between germline ends came to 7 bases. The CDR3 contains 14 residues. CDR3: CASSLGRPTDTQYF. In DNA, the CDR3 is TGTGCCAGCAGTTTAGGGAGGCCCACAGATACGCAGTATTTT.

This clonotype has at least ten counts. The chain is built from TRBV12-3 or TRBV12-4 and TRBJ1-2, with 7 bases lining up with TRBD1. The CDR3 totals 13 residues. Trimming took 5 bases from V and 8 from J; bases not matched to a gene: 8. CDR3 in DNA: TGTGCCAGCAGTCCGGGACAGCTCGGGGGCTACACCTTC. Translation gives CASSPGQLGGYTF.

This clonotype was seen many times. The J gene is TRBJ2-7, the V gene TRBV6-2 or TRBV6-3, with a tentative D call TRBD2 (5 bases). Germline CDR1 and CDR2: MNHEY and SVGEGT. This CDR3 spans 15 amino acids. Between the trimmed V and J ends, which lost 5 bases and 2 bases, there was a span of 16 bases. CDR3 in DNA: TGTGCCAGCAGTCCCACCACACAGACTACCTACGAGCAGTACTTC. Encoded protein: CASSPTTQTTYEQYF.

This clonotype was seen a few times. The rearrangement uses TRBV5-1 and TRBJ2-2, with D uncertain. Germline CDR1 is SGHRS and CDR2 is YFSETQ. The CDR3 contains 18 residues. V lost 1 base, J lost 0 bases, and 16 bases lay in between. DNA for the CDR3: TGCGCCAGCAGCTTGCTCCTTCACCCTAAGTCGAACACCGGGGAGCTGTTTTTT. Its translation is CASSLLLHPKSNTGELFF.

The table lists this clonotype with many counts. The rearrangement uses TRBV7-3 and TRBJ2-1; TRBD2 matches 10 bases. This CDR3 comprises 14 residues. CDR1 SGHTA and CDR2 FQGTGA come from the germline V gene. The trim removed 4 bases at V and 8 bases at J, leaving 5 bases unmatched. CDR3 DNA: TGTGCCAGCAGCTACACTAGCGGGATAGATGAGCAGTTCTTC. Its protein product is CASSYTSGIDEQFF.

In its sample, this clonotype was seen many times. The chain couples TRBV19 to TRBJ1-1, with D hard to call. Deletions cut 2 bases from V and 6 bases from J, with 10 bases between. Germline V gene sequence: CDR1 LNHDA, CDR2 SQIVND (reference sequence). This CDR3 has 13 residues. The CDR3 protein is CASSIMEGAEAFF. CDR3 bases: TGTGCCAGTAGTATAATGGAGGGAGCTGAAGCTTTCTTT. Supplemented by reference TRBV19 and TRBJ1-1, the full variable domain reads DGGITQSPKYLFRKEGQNVTLSCEQNLNHDAMYWYRQDPGQGLRLIYYSQIVNDFQKGDIAEGYSVSREKKESFPLTVTSAQKNPTAFYLCASSIMEGAEAFFGQGTRLTVV.

This clonotype was detected many times. This chain links TRBV3-1 with TRBJ2-2; 8 nucleotides match TRBD2. Germline V gene data show CDR1 as LGHDT and CDR2 as YNNKEL (reference sequence). J gave up 3 bases and V 0 bases, and 3 bases lay outside the gene matches. This CDR3 region has 16 residues. The CDR3 here is CASSQDNGRDTGELFF. CDR3 nucleotide sequence: TGTGCCAGCAGCCAAGATAACGGGAGGGACACCGGGGAGCTGTTTTTT. The variable domain in full, completed from reference TRBV3-1 and TRBJ2-2, reads DTAVSQTPKYLVTQMGNDKSIKCEQNLGHDTMYWYKQDSKKFLKIMFSYNNKELIINETVPNRFSPKSPDKAHLNLHINSLELGDSAVYFCASSQDNGRDTGELFFGEGSRLTVL.

This clonotype is medium-sized (0.01 to 0.1%) by share. V usage is TRBV4-3 and J usage is TRBJ2-7; D is unresolved. Trimming removed 3 bases at V and 2 bases at J, with 11 bases between. From germline, CDR1 is LGHNA and CDR2 YSLEER. This CDR3 comprises 14 residues. The CDR3 sequence is CASSQSGGTYEQYF. DNA of the CDR3: TGCGCCAGCAGCCAGTCCGGCGGAACCTACGAGCAGTACTTC.